Following are 25 T cell receptor beta chains from one sample sequenced in a study of shared clonotypes between healthy human individuals. Here immunoSEQ multiplex PCR was the method, and the copy in TCRdb shows in-frame clones only, minus some. The sample yields approximately 470,000 clones, 70% to 80% seen once. The sample was PBMCs. Receptors originate from a woman between 40 and 55 years old in good health. Some clones in this sample may be carry-over from other donors' samples.

As DNA, the CDR3 is TGTGCCAGTAGCCCAAGGGGCCCAGGGGATGAGCAGTTCTTC. Its translation: CASSPRGPGDEQFF. The chain is built from TRBV19 and TRBJ2-1, with D perhaps TRBD1 (6 bases). Germline lookup yields CDR1 LNHDA and CDR2 SQIVND (reference sequence). The CDR3 covers 14 residues. V lost 6 bases and J 8 bases, leaving 17 bases between the germline ends. Complete variable domain (other parts from reference TRBV19 and TRBJ2-1): DGGITQSPKYLFRKEGQNVTLSCEQNLNHDAMYWYRQDPGQGLRLIYYSQIVNDFQKGDIAEGYSVSREKKESFPLTVTSAQKNPTAFYLCASSPRGPGDEQFFGPGTRLTVL.

The table lists this clone with a count of one. The chain uses TRBV9 and TRBJ2-2; D not certain. Deletions cut 1 base from V and 5 bases from J, with 3 bases between. CDR1 and CDR2 from the germline V gene are SGDLS and YYNGEE. The CDR3 loop spans 12 amino acids. DNA for the CDR3: TGTGCCAGCAGCGTATTTACCGGGGAGCTGTTTTTT. Its protein product is CASSVFTGELFF.

Points on this clone: One end of the junction does not line up with germline, which may come from a read error. V gene TRBV7-2 combines with J gene TRBJ1-1; D gene ambiguous. This CDR3 has 12 amino acids. CDR1 is SGHTA, CDR2 FQGNSA, per germline. The CDR3 sequence: CASSFLNTEALF. The CDR3 region has the DNA TGTGCCAGCAGCTTCCTCAACACTGAAGCTCTCTTT.

J is TRBJ2-1 and V is TRBV7-2, with D perhaps matching TRBD1 (6 bases). The CDR3 spans 15 residues. V lost 5 bases to trimming and J lost 2 bases, with 13 bases between them. The germline gives CDR1 SGHTA, CDR2 FQGNSA. The CDR3 sequence is CASSQQGITYNEQFF. As DNA, the CDR3 is TGTGCCAGCAGCCAACAGGGTATAACCTACAATGAGCAGTTCTTC.

This chain connects TRBV10-2 to TRBJ2-1; TRBD2 aligns across 14 bases. Trimming at V came to 6 bases and at J to 2 bases, leaving 3 bases not matched to a gene. The CDR3 extends over 16 amino acids. Germline V gives CDR1 WSHSY, CDR2 SAAADI. The CDR3 DNA sequence: TGCGCCAGCAGGACTAGCGGGAGGGGGGCCTACAATGAGCAGTTCTTC. Its translation is CASRTSGRGAYNEQFF.

V and J are TRBV4-2 and TRBJ1-2; the D is unclear. Germline assignment: CDR1 LGHNA and CDR2 YNFKEQ. Trimming removed 1 base from V and 1 base from J, with 10 bases in between. This CDR3 contains 15 residues. Here the CDR3 reads CASSQGWSDNYGYTF. Written as DNA, the CDR3 is TGTGCCAGCAGCCAAGGGTGGTCAGATAACTATGGCTACACCTTC.

The CDR3 is CASRKRGDYEQYF. CDR3 sequence (DNA): TGTGCCAGCAGGAAGCGGGGGGACTACGAGCAGTACTTC. V usage is TRBV7-2 and J usage is TRBJ2-7; the match to TRBD2 covers 9 bases. Per the germline V gene, CDR1 is SGHTA and CDR2 is FQGNSA. V lost 6 bases and J lost 3; bases outside the gene matches: 3. The CDR3 is 13 residues long.

V is TRBV7-2 and J is TRBJ1-2; TRBD1 is a possible D gene (6 bases). The CDR3 spans 15 residues. Trimming cost V 5 bases and J 1 base, with 14 bases left between them. Per the germline V gene, CDR1 is SGHTA and CDR2 is FQGNSA. The CDR3 reads CASSTWTASNYGYTF. CDR3 nucleotide sequence: TGTGCCAGCAGCACCTGGACAGCAAGTAACTATGGCTACACCTTC. Combining the CDR3 with reference TRBV7-2 and TRBJ1-2 gives the whole variable domain GAGVSQSPSNKVTEKGKDVELRCDPISGHTALYWYRQSLGQGLEFLIYFQGNSAPDKSGLPSDRFSAERTGGSVSTLTIQRTQQEDSAVYLCASSTWTASNYGYTFGSGTRLTVV.

This clone was seen a single time. The CDR3 loop is CASSLVGGSNGETQYF. CDR3 DNA sequence: TGTGCCAGCAGCTTAGTCGGCGGGAGCAATGGAGAGACCCAGTACTTC. The chain is built from TRBV11-2 and TRBJ2-5; the match to TRBD2 covers 7 bases. This CDR3 comprises 16 residues. The J segment lost 4 bases and the V segment lost 1 base, leaving 9 bases of the junction unmatched. Germline V gene data show CDR1 as SGHAT and CDR2 as FQNNGV.

This rearrangement joins TRBV27 to TRBJ1-2; D not certain. The CDR3 has 14 amino acids. Germline CDR1 MNHEY, CDR2 SMNVEV (reference sequence). V was pared by 0 bases and J by 0 bases, with 5 bases between. Written as DNA, the CDR3 is TGTGCCAGCAGTTTATCGTTCACTAACTATGGCTACACCTTC. Residues: CASSLSFTNYGYTF.

The chain has TRBV6-5 and TRBJ2-7, with TRBD1 matching over 8 bases. Trimming cost V 5 bases and J 6 bases; bases outside gene matches: 6. CDR1 and CDR2 (germline): MNHEY, SVGAGI. The CDR3 contains 13 residues. The CDR3 DNA sequence: TGTGCCAGCAGTCAGGACAGGGCTAGCGAGCAGTACTTC. It encodes CASSQDRASEQYF.

This sequence joins TRBV5-1 and TRBJ1-4; D unresolved. The V end was cut by 0 bases, the J end by 7 bases, with 10 bases between. The CDR3 is 14 residues long. Germline CDR1 reads SGHRS; CDR2 reads YFSETQ. The CDR3 coding sequence is TGCGCCAGCAGCTTGGAGGGCAGCCGTGAAAAACTGTTTTTT. Its protein product is CASSLEGSREKLFF.

This clone was seen a handful of times. The J gene is TRBJ2-4, the V gene TRBV5-1; D is perhaps TRBD2 (6 bases). V dropped 0 bases and J dropped 2 bases, with 15 bases sitting between them. The CDR3 has 17 amino acids. The germline CDR1 and CDR2 sequences are SGHRS and YFSETQ. The CDR3 spells CASSLGAAGGTKNIQYF. The CDR3 DNA reads TGCGCCAGCAGCTTGGGAGCGGCAGGAGGGACCAAAAACATTCAGTACTTC.

This clone was picked up a small number of times. The chain carries TRBV11-3 and TRBJ2-7; TRBD1 aligns across 7 bases. The length of the CDR3 is 15 residues. V lost 1 base, J lost 1 base, and 4 bases stayed unmatched. Per the germline V gene, CDR1 is SGHNT and CDR2 is YENEEA. CDR3: CASSLAGDRSYEQYF. CDR3 nucleotide sequence: TGTGCCAGCAGCTTAGCTGGGGACAGATCCTACGAGCAGTACTTC.

The genes are TRBV9 and TRBJ2-1; tentatively, D is TRBD2 (6 bases). V shed 0 bases and J shed 7 bases, with 20 bases lying between them. Germline loops: CDR1 SGDLS, CDR2 YYNGEE. CDR3 length: 17 residues. CDR3 protein: CASSVVVRGHLGNEQFF. Written as DNA, the CDR3 is TGTGCCAGCAGCGTAGTCGTGCGGGGTCATCTGGGGAATGAGCAGTTCTTC. The full variable domain, its missing parts supplied by reference TRBV9 and TRBJ2-1, is DSGVTQTPKHLITATGQRVTLRCSPRSGDLSVYWYQQSLDQGLQFLIQYYNGEERAKGNILERFSAQQFPDLHSELNLSSLELGDSALYFCASSVVVRGHLGNEQFFGPGTRLTVL.

Points on this clone: Other DNA sequences in the same sample also yield this CDR3. The rearrangement joins TRBV5-1 to TRBJ1-3, with D possibly TRBD1 on 6 matching bases. The CDR3 has 16 amino acids. Germline CDR1 and CDR2: SGHRS and YFSETQ. The ends were cut back, 0 bases at V and 0 bases at J, with 10 bases in the middle. CDR3 loop: CASSLEGGPSGNTIYF. In nucleotides, the CDR3 is TGCGCCAGCAGCTTGGAGGGGGGGCCCTCTGGAAACACCATATATTTT.

The chain carries TRBV5-1 and TRBJ2-5, with 7 bases that match TRBD1. J gave up 5 bases and V 4 bases, and 5 bases lay outside the gene matches. The V gene's germline CDR1 is SGHRS and CDR2 YFSETQ. The length of the CDR3 is 13 residues. CDR3 amino acids: CASSQQGDETQYF. The CDR3 DNA reads TGCGCCAGCAGCCAGCAGGGGGATGAGACCCAGTACTTC.

The chain carries TRBV27 and TRBJ2-3; possibly TRBD2 for D (6 bases). Germline values: CDR1 MNHEY, CDR2 SMNVEV (reference sequence). The CDR3 totals 16 residues. Trimming took off 5 bases at V and 6 bases at J, with 21 bases between the two ends. CDR3 DNA: TGTGCCAGCAGTAACGGGGGTCGACCTGCAGCCGATACGCAGTATTTT. Translating it yields CASSNGGRPAADTQYF.

The rearrangement uses TRBV18 and TRBJ2-2; D unclear. Deletions cut 6 bases from V and 1 base from J, with 9 bases between. The CDR3 contains 14 residues. Germline V lookup: CDR1 KGHSH, CDR2 LQKENI. The CDR3 here is CASSVDLNTGELFF. DNA for the CDR3: TGTGCCAGCTCTGTAGACCTGAACACCGGGGAGCTGTTTTTT.

Only a few counts were recorded for this clone. V is TRBV27 and J is TRBJ2-2; D unresolved. The CDR3 covers 13 residues. V was trimmed by 6 bases and J by 4 bases, leaving 9 bases between them. The V gene's germline CDR1 is MNHEY and CDR2 SMNVEV (reference sequence). In nucleotides, the CDR3 is TGTGCCAGCAGCTATACAGCCACCGGGGAGCTGTTTTTT. This translates into CASSYTATGELFF.

V gene TRBV21-1 combines with J gene TRBJ2-1; the table gives TRBD2 as D, unverified against the DNA. TRBV21-1 is shown as a pseudogene. This CDR3 region has 17 residues. This chain's CDR3 is CASSNPGSGRTYNEQFF. In nucleotides, the CDR3 is TGTGCCAGCAGCAACCCGGGTAGCGGGAGGACCTACAATGAGCAGTTCTTC.

Concerning this clone: The sample holds other DNA sequences that translate to the same CDR3. V usage is TRBV9 and J usage is TRBJ1-4, with no clear D. The germline V gene has CDR1 SGDLS and CDR2 YYNGEE. The V and J ends lost 3 bases and 8 bases respectively, with 11 bases between them. The CDR3 has 13 residues. The CDR3 DNA sequence: TGTGCCAGCAGCGCCGGGGTAGGGGAAAAACTGTTTTTT. Residues: CASSAGVGEKLFF.

At least ten counts were recorded for this clone. This rearrangement joins TRBV4-1 to TRBJ2-1, with 8 bases that match TRBD1. V was clipped by 0 bases and J by 3 bases; unmatched bases: 4. This CDR3 comprises 16 residues. Germline CDR1 MGHRA, CDR2 YSYEKL. CDR3 sequence reads: CASSQDRGQVYNEQFF. The CDR3 nucleotides are TGCGCCAGCAGCCAAGATAGGGGACAGGTCTACAATGAGCAGTTCTTC.

The chain employs TRBV4-2 and TRBJ1-2; the D gene is possibly TRBD1 (6 bases). The germline V gene encodes CDR1 LGHNA and CDR2 YNFKEQ. V was trimmed by 4 bases and J by 8 bases, leaving 14 bases between them. The CDR3 is 13 amino acids. CDR3 sequence reads: CASSLQGSRGYTF. In nucleotides, the CDR3 is TGTGCCAGCAGCCTACAGGGTAGTCGGGGCTACACCTTC.

This clone turned up a few times. The chain links TRBV5-6 to TRBJ2-2; 7 bases fit TRBD1. With V trimmed by 4 bases and J by 2 bases, 5 bases remained unmatched. The CDR3 runs 15 residues. Germline loops: CDR1 SGHDT, CDR2 YYEEEE. The CDR3 coding sequence is TGTGCCAGCAGCCTGACAGGGATAAACACCGGGGAGCTGTTTTTT. Protein product: CASSLTGINTGELFF.